The T cell receptor (beta chain) described here comes from a study of cytomegalovirus exposure and HLA in healthy donors. Study-wide background: In a later analysis, the 100 to 150 validation repertoires were reported to have used the same platform as the approximately 690 first-cohort repertoires. Study results and limitations: According to a later analysis, TCR clusters from the first cohort tended to co-occur in the 120 or so validation repertoires. Among TCR beta chains, those listed as cytomegalovirus-associated numbered about 160.

Profiling relied on immunoSEQ multiplex PCR, and the TCRdb table lists in-frame clones only, not all of them. The sample holds over 150,000 clones, less than 85% seen once. On this clone: Its target is unknown. The identical CDR3 is also encoded by other nucleotide sequences in the sample.

In germline, CDR1 is SQVTM, CDR2 ANQGSEA. This CDR3 region has 14 residues. Trimming at V came to 6 bases and at J to 0 bases, leaving 7 bases not matched to a gene. Separate from the approximately 670-subject first cohort was the approximately 130-subject validation cohort, to which the donors belonged. This receptor was taken from a man aged 18 to 29 in good health and CMV-seropositive. The chain combines TRBV29-1 with TRBJ2-7, with 8 bases matching TRBD1. Sequenced sample: PBMCs. CDR3 nucleotides: TGCAGCGTCAGACGGGACAGGAGCTCCTACGAGCAGTACTTC. Residues: CSVRRDRSSYEQYF.